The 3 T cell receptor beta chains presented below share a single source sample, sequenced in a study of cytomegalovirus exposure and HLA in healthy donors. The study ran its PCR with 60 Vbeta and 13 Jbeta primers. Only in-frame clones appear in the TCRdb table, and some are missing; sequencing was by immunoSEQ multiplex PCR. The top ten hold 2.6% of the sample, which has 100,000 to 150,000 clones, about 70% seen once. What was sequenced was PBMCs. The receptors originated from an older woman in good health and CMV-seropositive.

The CDR3 is CASSPGRDQPQHF. CDR3 DNA: TGTGCCAGCAGTCCCGGGCGGGATCAGCCCCAGCATTTT. The chain recombines TRBV27 with TRBJ1-5; D uncertain. V shed 5 bases and J shed 5 bases, with 10 bases lying between them. Germline V gene lookup returns CDR1 MNHEY and CDR2 SMNVEV (reference sequence). This CDR3 comprises 13 residues.

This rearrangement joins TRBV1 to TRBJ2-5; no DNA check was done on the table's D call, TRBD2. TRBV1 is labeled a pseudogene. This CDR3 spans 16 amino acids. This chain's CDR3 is CTSSQAGTSDQETQYF. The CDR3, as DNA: TGCACCAGCAGCCAAGCCGGGACTAGCGACCAAGAGACCCAGTACTTC.

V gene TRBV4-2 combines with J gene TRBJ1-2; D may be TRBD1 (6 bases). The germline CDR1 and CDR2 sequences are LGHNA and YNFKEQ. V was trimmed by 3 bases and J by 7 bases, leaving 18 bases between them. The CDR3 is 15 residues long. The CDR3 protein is CASSQEKDRDFGYTF. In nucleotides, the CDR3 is TGTGCCAGCAGCCAGGAAAAGGACAGAGATTTTGGCTACACCTTC.